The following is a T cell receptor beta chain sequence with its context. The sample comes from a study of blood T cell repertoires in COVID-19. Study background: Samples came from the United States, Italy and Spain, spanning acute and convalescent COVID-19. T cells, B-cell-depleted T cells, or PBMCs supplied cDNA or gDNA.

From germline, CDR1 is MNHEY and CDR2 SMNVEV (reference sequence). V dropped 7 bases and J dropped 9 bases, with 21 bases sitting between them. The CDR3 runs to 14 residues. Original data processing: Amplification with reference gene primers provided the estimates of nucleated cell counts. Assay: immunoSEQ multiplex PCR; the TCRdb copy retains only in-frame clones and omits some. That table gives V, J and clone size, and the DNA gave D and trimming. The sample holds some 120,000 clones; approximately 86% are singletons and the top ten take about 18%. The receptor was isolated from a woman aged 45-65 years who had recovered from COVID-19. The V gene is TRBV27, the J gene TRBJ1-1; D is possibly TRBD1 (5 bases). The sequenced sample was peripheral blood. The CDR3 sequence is CASIKYGGGGKAFF. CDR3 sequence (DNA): TGTGCCAGCATTAAGTACGGGGGTGGGGGGAAAGCTTTCTTT.